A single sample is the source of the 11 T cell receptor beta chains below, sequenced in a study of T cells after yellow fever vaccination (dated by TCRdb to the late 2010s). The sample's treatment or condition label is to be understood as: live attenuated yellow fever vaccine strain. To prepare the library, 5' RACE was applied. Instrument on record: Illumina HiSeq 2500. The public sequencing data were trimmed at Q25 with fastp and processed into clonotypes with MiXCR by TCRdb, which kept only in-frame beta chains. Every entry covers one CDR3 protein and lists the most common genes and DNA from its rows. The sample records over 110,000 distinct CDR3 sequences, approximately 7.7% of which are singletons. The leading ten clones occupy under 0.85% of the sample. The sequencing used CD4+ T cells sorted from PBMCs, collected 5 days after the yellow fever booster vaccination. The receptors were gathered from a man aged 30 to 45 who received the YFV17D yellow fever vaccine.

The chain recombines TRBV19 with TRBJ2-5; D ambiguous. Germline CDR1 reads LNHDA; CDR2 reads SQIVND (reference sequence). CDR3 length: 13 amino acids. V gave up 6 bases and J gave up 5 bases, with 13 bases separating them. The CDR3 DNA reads TGTGCCAGTAGGCCCAGTCCCCTTGAGACCCAGTACTTC. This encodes CASRPSPLETQYF.

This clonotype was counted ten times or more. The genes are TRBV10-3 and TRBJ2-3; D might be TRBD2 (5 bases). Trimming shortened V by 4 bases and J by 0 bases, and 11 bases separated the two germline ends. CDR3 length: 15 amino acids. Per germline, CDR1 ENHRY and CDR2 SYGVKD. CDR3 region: CAISASRTSTDTQYF. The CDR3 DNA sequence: TGTGCCATCAGTGCCTCCCGGACTAGCACAGATACGCAGTATTTT.

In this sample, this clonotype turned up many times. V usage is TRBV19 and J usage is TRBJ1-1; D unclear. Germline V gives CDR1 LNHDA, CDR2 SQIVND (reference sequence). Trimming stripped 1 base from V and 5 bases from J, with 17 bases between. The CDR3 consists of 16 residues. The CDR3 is CASSIAVRGKKTEAFF. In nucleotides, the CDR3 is TGTGCCAGTAGTATAGCAGTTCGAGGGAAAAAAACTGAAGCTTTCTTT.

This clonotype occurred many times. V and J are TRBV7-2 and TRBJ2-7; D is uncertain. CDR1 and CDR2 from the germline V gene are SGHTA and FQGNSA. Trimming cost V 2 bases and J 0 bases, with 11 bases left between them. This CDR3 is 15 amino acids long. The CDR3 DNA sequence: TGTGCCAGCAGCTTATTTGGCGACCGCTCCTACGAGCAGTACTTC. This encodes CASSLFGDRSYEQYF.

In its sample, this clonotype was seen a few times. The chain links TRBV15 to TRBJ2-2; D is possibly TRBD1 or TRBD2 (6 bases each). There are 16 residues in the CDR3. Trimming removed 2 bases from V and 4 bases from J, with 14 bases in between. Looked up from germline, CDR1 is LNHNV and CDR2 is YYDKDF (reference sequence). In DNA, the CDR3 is TGTGCCACCAGCAGACCGGAGGGGGTTGGCACCGGGGAGCTGTTTTTT. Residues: CATSRPEGVGTGELFF.

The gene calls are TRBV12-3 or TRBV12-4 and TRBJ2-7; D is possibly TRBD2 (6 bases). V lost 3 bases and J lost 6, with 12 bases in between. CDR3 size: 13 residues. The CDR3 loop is CASSLEGLVEQYF. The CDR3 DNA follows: TGTGCCAGCAGTTTGGAGGGATTAGTCGAGCAGTACTTC.

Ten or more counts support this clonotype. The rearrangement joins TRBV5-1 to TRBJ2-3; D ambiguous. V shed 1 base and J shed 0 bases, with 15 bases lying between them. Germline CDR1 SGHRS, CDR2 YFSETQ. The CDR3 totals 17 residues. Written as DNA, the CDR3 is TGCGCCAGCAGCTTGAGTTCGGGCGGTTCTAGCACAGATACGCAGTATTTT. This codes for CASSLSSGGSSTDTQYF.

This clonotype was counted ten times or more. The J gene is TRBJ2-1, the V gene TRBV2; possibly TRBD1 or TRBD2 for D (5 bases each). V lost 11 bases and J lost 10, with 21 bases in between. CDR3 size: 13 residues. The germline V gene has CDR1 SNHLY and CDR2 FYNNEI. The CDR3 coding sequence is TGTGCCGGCCGGGACGGGCCGCCTCAAGAGCAGTTCTTC. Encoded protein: CAGRDGPPQEQFF.

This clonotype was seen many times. The CDR3 here is CASSWTSLPISYEQYF. In nucleotides, the CDR3 is TGTGCCAGCAGTTGGACTAGCCTACCTATCTCCTACGAGCAGTACTTC. This sequence joins TRBV6-2 or TRBV6-3 and TRBJ2-7; the match to TRBD2 covers 8 bases. The length of the CDR3 is 16 residues. CDR1 is MNHEY, CDR2 SVGEGT, per germline. The ends lost 4 bases at V and 0 bases at J; junction bases unmatched: 8.

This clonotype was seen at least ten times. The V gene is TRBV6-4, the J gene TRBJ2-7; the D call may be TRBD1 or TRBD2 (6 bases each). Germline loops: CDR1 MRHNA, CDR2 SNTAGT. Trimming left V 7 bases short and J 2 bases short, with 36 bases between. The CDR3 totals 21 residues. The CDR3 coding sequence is TGTGCCAGCATCACCATCGGAGGACAGACAACTTGGATTAGCGGAGCCTACGAGCAGTACTTC. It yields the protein CASITIGGQTTWISGAYEQYF.

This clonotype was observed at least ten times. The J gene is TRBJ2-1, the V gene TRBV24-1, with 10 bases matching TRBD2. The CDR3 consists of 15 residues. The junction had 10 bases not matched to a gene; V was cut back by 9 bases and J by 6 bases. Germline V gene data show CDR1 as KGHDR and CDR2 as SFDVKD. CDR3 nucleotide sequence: TGTGCCACCCGATCCGCTAGCGGGAGTATCAATGAGCAGTTCTTC. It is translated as CATRSASGSINEQFF.